A selection of T cell receptor beta chains follows, all from one sample in a study of blood T cell repertoires in COVID-19. Clones were sequenced by immunoSEQ multiplex PCR, and TCRdb holds only the in-frame ones, with some missing. The sample has under 40,000 clones; roughly 80% are singletons. The sample comprised peripheral blood. These receptor sequences come from a woman aged 65 to 85 with acute or convalescent COVID-19. Each CDR3 is given with its conserved first and last residue. D genes are given only for firm matches. A row's size may be missing; if present it is once, few, many or a size class.

TRBJ2-5	NA	TRBV19	NA	TGTGCCAGTAGTACCCTAGGGGGTGGCCAGTACTTC	CASSTLGGGQYF
TRBJ2-7	NA	TRBV4-1	TRBD2	TGCGCCAGCAGCCAAGGACTAGCGGGGTACGAGCAGTACTTC	CASSQGLAGYEQYF
TRBJ2-2	NA	TRBV10-3	NA	TGTGCCATCAGGCAGGACAACGCGAACACCGGGGAGCTGTTTTTT	CAIRQDNANTGELFF
TRBJ2-4	NA	TRBV7-8	TRBD2	TGTGCCAGCGGCCCGGTCCCGGGACTAGAGGTCATTCAGTACTTC	CASGPVPGLEVIQYF
TRBJ2-5	NA	TRBV19	TRBD2	TGTGCCACTGGGACTAGCGGGGGGTACGGGGAGACCCAGTACTTC	CATGTSGGYGETQYF
TRBJ1-4	NA	TRBV5-1	NA	TGCGCCAGCAGCTTGGGGCAGGGGTACCAGGGAACTAATGAAAAACTGTTTTTT	CASSLGQGYQGTNEKLFF
TRBJ2-2	once	TRBV7-6	TRBD2	TGTGCCAGCACAGCGGGGGGGAACACCGGGGAGCTGTTTTTT	CASTAGGNTGELFF
TRBJ1-5	NA	TRBV5-1	NA	TGCGCCAGCTCCCAAGGGGACAATCAGCCCCAGCATTTT	CASSQGDNQPQHF
TRBJ1-1	few	TRBV10-1	NA	TGCGCCAGCATCAATATCCGGGCCCCTAAGAGGGACACTGAAGCTTTCTTT	CASINIRAPKRDTEAFF
TRBJ2-7	NA	TRBV28	TRBD2	TGTGCCAGCAGCGTCCCCGGGACTAGTCGGTTCGAGCAGTACTTC	CASSVPGTSRFEQYF
TRBJ2-4	few	TRBV28	TRBD1	TGTGCCAGCAGCGAGCCGGGACAGGGGGCATCGGACATTCAGTACTTC	CASSEPGQGASDIQYF
TRBJ1-1	NA	TRBV2	NA	TGTGCCACCCCAACGGGGGGGTACACTGAAGCTTTCTTT	CATPTGGYTEAFF